This T cell receptor (beta chain) stems from a study of CD8 T cells in ankylosing spondylitis. General study points: Disease-linked clones reportedly concentrated significantly in matched ankylosing spondylitis synovial fluid.

Germline loops: CDR1 ENHRY, CDR2 SYGVKD. The V end was cut by 2 bases, the J end by 2 bases, with 5 bases between. CDR3 size: 13 residues. This clonotype has a handful of counts. Its antigen is not known. A single record per CDR3 protein comes from TCRdb applying MiXCR to the 5' RACE reads. Of 250,000 to 350,000 distinct CDR3 sequences listed, around 18% are singletons. This clonotype originated in a male donor with ankylosing spondylitis or in good health (not recorded which). The sample taken for sequencing was blood, either unsorted or a sorted T cell fraction (not recorded which). V is TRBV10-3 and J is TRBJ2-3, with D unresolved. The CDR3 region has the DNA TGTGCCATCAGTGAGGCTACCACAGATACGCAGTATTTT. Protein sequence: CAISEATTDTQYF.